The 29 T cell receptor beta chains presented below share a single source sample, sequenced in a study of T cell responses to AZD1222 COVID-19 vaccine (dated by TCRdb to the early 2020s). This specimen's time point label, interpreted: baseline before first vaccination. Library preparation used the immunoSEQ multiplex PCR assay. TCRdb provides this immuneACCESS table in a form limited to in-frame rearrangements. Some clones are lacking; in checked studies, under half of them reflect an unresolved V gene, and why the rest are absent is not known. Counted in this sample were 85,000 to 130,000 clones; 89% of them appeared once. 18% of the sample is held by the ten biggest clonotypes. The specimen was peripheral blood, collected on day 0 of AZD1222 vaccination. These receptors were collected from an adult in good health.

This chain joins TRBV7-9 and TRBJ1-6; D perhaps matches TRBD1 (5 bases). Trimming stripped 4 bases from V and 5 bases from J, with 15 bases between. This CDR3 spans 16 amino acids. Germline CDR1 is SEHNR and CDR2 is FQNEAQ (reference sequence). The CDR3 DNA follows: TGTGCCAGCAGCTCGAATCAGGGTAACCATAATTCACCCCTCCACTTT. Translation gives CASSSNQGNHNSPLHF.

The chain combines TRBV5-6 with TRBJ1-5, with 9 bases identical to TRBD1. The junction had 7 bases not matched to a gene; V was cut back by 4 bases and J by 5 bases. Germline V CDR1 and CDR2: SGHDT, YYEEEE. The CDR3 length is 15 residues. CDR3 bases: TGTGCCAGCAGCCCCGGGACAGGGTGGGATCAGCCCCAGCATTTT. Amino acid sequence: CASSPGTGWDQPQHF.

The genes are TRBV9 and TRBJ2-1; 7 bases fit TRBD1. The junction had 8 bases not matched to a gene; V was cut back by 2 bases and J by 6 bases. The CDR3 loop spans 15 amino acids. The germline CDR1 and CDR2 sequences are SGDLS and YYNGEE. Here the CDR3 DNA reads TGTGCCAGCAGCGTTCTAGACAGGGAGATCAATGAGCAGTTCTTC. Translated, it gives CASSVLDREINEQFF.

The chain links TRBV10-2 to TRBJ1-4; weak D call: TRBD1 (5 bases). Germline CDR1 is WSHSY and CDR2 is SAAADI. This CDR3 is built from 15 residues. V lost 2 bases and J lost 0, with 7 bases in between. CDR3 in DNA: TGCGCCAGCAGTGAGGGGGCAACAACTAATGAAAAACTGTTTTTT. Protein sequence: CASSEGATTNEKLFF.

This clone occurred many times. The chain employs TRBV6-5 and TRBJ1-5, with a possible D match to TRBD1 (6 bases). Trimming removed 8 bases at V and 5 bases at J, with 13 bases between. Per the germline V gene, CDR1 is MNHEY and CDR2 is SVGAGI. This CDR3 is 13 amino acids long. This chain's CDR3 is CASQGFRDQPQHF. The CDR3, as DNA: TGTGCCAGCCAGGGGTTCCGGGATCAGCCCCAGCATTTT.

This chain joins TRBV30 and TRBJ1-2; TRBD1 agrees at 10 bases. This CDR3 spans 14 amino acids. The V gene's germline CDR1 is GTSNPN and CDR2 SVGIG (reference sequence). V lost 3 bases to trimming and J lost 5 bases; unmatched junction nucleotides: 6. The DNA of the CDR3 is TGTGCCTGGAGCCCGACAGGGGGCTCGTATGGCTACACCTTC. Residues: CAWSPTGGSYGYTF.

The chain recombines TRBV5-1 with TRBJ2-3; possibly TRBD2 for D (7 bases). CDR1 and CDR2 from the germline V gene are SGHRS and YFSETQ. The CDR3 sequence is 18 residues long. The V end was cut by 4 bases, the J end by 4 bases, with 25 bases between. CDR3 protein: CASSVRLGSGGAPDTQYF. DNA for the CDR3: TGCGCCAGCAGCGTTCGACTGGGGAGTGGGGGGGCCCCAGATACGCAGTATTTT.

The rearrangement uses TRBV9 and TRBJ2-7; TRBD1 aligns across 10 bases. CDR1 is SGDLS, CDR2 YYNGEE, per germline. The CDR3 has 16 residues. Unmatched junction bases numbered 9, after V lost 3 bases and J lost 3 bases. CDR3 sequence reads: CASSAYTTGGLYEQYF. CDR3 DNA sequence: TGTGCCAGCAGCGCCTACACGACAGGGGGCCTCTACGAGCAGTACTTC.

The V gene is TRBV9, the J gene TRBJ2-1; TRBD1 aligns across 7 bases. J gave up 5 bases and V 6 bases, and 5 bases lay outside the gene matches. The CDR3 runs 13 residues. Germline assignment: CDR1 SGDLS and CDR2 YYNGEE. The CDR3 protein is CASNRDRDNEQFF. The CDR3 DNA follows: TGTGCCAGCAATCGAGACAGGGACAATGAGCAGTTCTTC.

J is TRBJ2-3 and V is TRBV13; perhaps D is TRBD1 or TRBD2 (5 bases each). The CDR3 sequence is 17 residues long. Germline values: CDR1 PRHDT, CDR2 FYEKMQ (reference sequence). Trimming took off 4 bases at V and 2 bases at J, with 19 bases between the two ends. Written as DNA, the CDR3 is TGTGCCAGCAGCTCGAAATTCGGGGCTGGATCCACAGATACGCAGTATTTT. This encodes CASSSKFGAGSTDTQYF.

The DNA of the CDR3 is TGTGCCAGTAGCGCACAGTGGGGGTTTTCCGATACGCAGTATTTT. Its protein product is CASSAQWGFSDTQYF. This chain links TRBV19 with TRBJ2-3; D may be TRBD1 or TRBD2 (5 bases each). CDR3 length: 15 amino acids. The germline V gene encodes CDR1 LNHDA and CDR2 SQIVND (reference sequence). Trimming stripped 6 bases from V and 6 bases from J, with 19 bases between.

CDR3 nucleotide sequence: TGTGCCAGCAGCTTGGTCTCGGCCAGGGACCTTTTTGGGGCCAACGTCCTGACTTTC. Protein: CASSLVSARDLFGANVLTF. This rearrangement joins TRBV5-4 to TRBJ2-6; D possibly matches TRBD1 or TRBD2 (5 bases each). CDR3 length equals 19 residues. With 0 bases removed from V and 3 bases from J, the gap between germline ends came to 19 bases. The germline V gene encodes CDR1 SGHNT and CDR2 YYREEE (reference sequence).

The CDR3 protein is CASSPLLQGWNQPQHF. Written as DNA, the CDR3 is TGTGCCAGCAGCCCGTTGCTACAGGGTTGGAATCAGCCCCAGCATTTT. The gene calls are TRBV2 and TRBJ1-5; D is possibly TRBD1 (6 bases). The germline CDR1 and CDR2 sequences are SNHLY and FYNNEI. The length of the CDR3 is 16 residues. V lost 6 bases and J lost 4, with 19 bases in between.

This clone came up once. Other DNA sequences in this sample translate to the same CDR3. The chain uses TRBV12-3 or TRBV12-4 and TRBJ1-2, with TRBD1 matching 7 bases. After removal of 5 bases from V and 5 bases from J, the junction contained 5 bases not matched to a gene. This CDR3 spans 13 amino acids. CDR3 in DNA: TGTGCCAGCAGTCTGACAGGGAATTATGGCTACACCTTC. This sequence encodes CASSLTGNYGYTF.

The genes are TRBV5-1 and TRBJ2-7, with a tentative D call TRBD1 (5 bases). CDR1 and CDR2 from the germline V gene are SGHRS and YFSETQ. V gave up 0 bases and J gave up 4 bases, with 14 bases separating them. This CDR3 has 15 residues. The CDR3 coding sequence is TGCGCCAGCAGCTTGGCCGAGACAGCCTTATACGAGCAGTACTTC. It is translated as CASSLAETALYEQYF.

This chain links TRBV30 with TRBJ1-6; D gene uncertain. The CDR3 loop spans 12 amino acids. Germline CDR1 reads GTSNPN; CDR2 reads SVGIG (reference sequence). The V end was cut by 6 bases, the J end by 5 bases, with 8 bases between. This CDR3 reads CACDTNNSPLHF. DNA of the CDR3: TGTGCCTGTGACACAAATAATTCACCCCTCCACTTT.

V gene TRBV6-5 combines with J gene TRBJ2-7; D ambiguous. This CDR3 comprises 12 residues. Germline V gene lookup returns CDR1 MNHEY and CDR2 SVGAGI. V lost 6 bases to trimming and J lost 3 bases, with 9 bases between them. CDR3 nucleotides: TGTGCCAGCAGAGACACCGACTACGAGCAGTACTTC. Translating it yields CASRDTDYEQYF.

This chain joins TRBV6-5 and TRBJ1-4; possible D gene TRBD1, 5 bases. V lost 7 bases and J lost 3, with 12 bases in between. The CDR3 runs to 14 residues. Germline values: CDR1 MNHEY, CDR2 SVGAGI. CDR3 coding DNA: TGTGCCAGCACCCAGGGTTACGCTAATGAAAAACTGTTTTTT. Translation: CASTQGYANEKLFF.

The CDR3 DNA follows: TGTGCCAGCAGTTTTCGGGGGCGTCAGCCCCAGCATTTT. Protein product: CASSFRGRQPQHF. V is TRBV28 and J is TRBJ1-5; a possible D gene is TRBD1 (6 bases). The germline gives CDR1 MDHEN, CDR2 SYDVKM. Trimming stripped 3 bases from V and 6 bases from J, with 9 bases between. The CDR3 consists of 13 residues.

V and J are TRBV15 and TRBJ2-7; no definite D call. Trimming took off 0 bases at V and 0 bases at J, with 9 bases between the two ends. The CDR3 runs to 15 residues. Germline CDR1 reads LNHNV; CDR2 reads YYDKDF (reference sequence). CDR3 nucleotides: TGTGCCACCAGCAGAGATCGAGAGCTCTCCTACGAGCAGTACTTC. Protein sequence: CATSRDRELSYEQYF.

V is TRBV5-1 and J is TRBJ2-7, with TRBD1 as a possible D gene (5 bases). This CDR3 has 14 amino acids. Per the germline V gene, CDR1 is SGHRS and CDR2 is YFSETQ. Trimming shortened V by 5 bases and J by 2 bases, and 14 bases separated the two germline ends. CDR3 protein: CASRAYGQAYEQYF. The CDR3 nucleotides are TGCGCCAGCAGGGCCTACGGACAAGCCTACGAGCAGTACTTC.

The genes are TRBV14 and TRBJ1-1; TRBD1 is a possible D gene (5 bases). The CDR3 has 15 amino acids. Per germline, CDR1 SGHDN and CDR2 FVKESK. Trimming cost V 3 bases and J 1 base, with 12 bases left between them. CDR3 sequence reads: CASSQLRVGNTEAFF. The CDR3 DNA follows: TGTGCCAGCAGCCAGCTCAGGGTAGGGAACACTGAAGCTTTCTTT.

The J gene is TRBJ1-5, the V gene TRBV18; 8 bases align to TRBD1. CDR1 KGHSH and CDR2 LQKENI come from the germline V gene. The CDR3 spans 16 residues. V was clipped by 2 bases and J by 5 bases; unmatched bases: 8. The CDR3 loop reads CASSPNGQGTDQPQHF. Here the CDR3 DNA reads TGTGCCAGCTCACCAAACGGACAGGGTACCGATCAGCCCCAGCATTTT. The full variable domain, its missing parts supplied by reference TRBV18 and TRBJ1-5, is NAGVMQNPRHLVRRRGQEARLRCSPMKGHSHVYWYRQLPEEGLKFMVYLQKENIIDESGMPKERFSAEFPKEGPSILRIQQVVRGDSAAYFCASSPNGQGTDQPQHFGDGTRLSIL.

The gene calls are TRBV28 and TRBJ2-3, with unresolved D. The V gene lost 6 bases and the J gene lost 7 bases, with 8 bases spanning the gap. Germline V gene sequence: CDR1 MDHEN, CDR2 SYDVKM. This CDR3 is 11 amino acids long. The CDR3 nucleotides read TGTGCCAGCAGCCAGAGATATACGCAGTATTTT. It codes for CASSQRYTQYF.

The J gene is TRBJ1-1, the V gene TRBV9; 8 nucleotides align to TRBD1. Germline lookup yields CDR1 SGDLS and CDR2 YYNGEE. The CDR3 is made up of 18 amino acids. The V gene end was trimmed by 2 bases and the J gene end by 5 bases; junction bases not matched to a gene: 17. CDR3 nucleotide sequence: TGTGCCAGCAGCGTCTATGGACAGGGCGGGTCGGATGGGACTGAAGCTTTCTTT. The encoded protein is CASSVYGQGGSDGTEAFF. Variable domain in full (rest from reference TRBV9 and TRBJ1-1): DSGVTQTPKHLITATGQRVTLRCSPRSGDLSVYWYQQSLDQGLQFLIQYYNGEERAKGNILERFSAQQFPDLHSELNLSSLELGDSALYFCASSVYGQGGSDGTEAFFGQGTRLTVV.

A single count supports this clone. V and J are TRBV6-5 and TRBJ1-1, with 7 bases fitting TRBD1. The CDR3 covers 12 residues. Germline V gives CDR1 MNHEY, CDR2 SVGAGI. V lost 7 bases to trimming and J lost 8 bases; unmatched junction nucleotides: 7. The CDR3 sequence: CASTDRVGEAFF. CDR3 bases: TGTGCCAGCACAGACAGGGTGGGCGAAGCTTTCTTT.

The count of this clone is one. The V and J genes are TRBV19 and TRBJ1-4; D is undetermined. CDR1 and CDR2 from the germline V gene are LNHDA and SQIVND (reference sequence). The CDR3 covers 16 residues. V was cut by 3 bases and J by 0 bases, with 11 bases left in between. The CDR3 region is CASSMGRSATNEKLFF. CDR3 DNA: TGTGCCAGTAGTATGGGCAGGTCGGCAACTAATGAAAAACTGTTTTTT.

The chain carries TRBV7-3 and TRBJ2-2; TRBD2 matches 7 bases. Germline CDR1 is SGHTA and CDR2 is FQGTGA. The CDR3 has 17 residues. J was trimmed by 1 base and V by 2 bases; bases with no gene match: 7. CDR3 sequence (DNA): TGTGCCAGCAGCTTACTCGGTGCGGGGGTGAACACCGGGGAGCTGTTTTTT. Its protein product is CASSLLGAGVNTGELFF.

The rearrangement joins TRBV7-3 to TRBJ1-1, with no clear D. The V and J ends lost 5 bases and 4 bases respectively, with 11 bases between them. CDR1 SGHTA and CDR2 FQGTGA come from the germline V gene. The CDR3 consists of 13 residues. The CDR3 here is CASSVGKGTEAFF. The CDR3 DNA reads as TGTGCCAGCAGCGTCGGGAAGGGCACTGAAGCTTTCTTT.